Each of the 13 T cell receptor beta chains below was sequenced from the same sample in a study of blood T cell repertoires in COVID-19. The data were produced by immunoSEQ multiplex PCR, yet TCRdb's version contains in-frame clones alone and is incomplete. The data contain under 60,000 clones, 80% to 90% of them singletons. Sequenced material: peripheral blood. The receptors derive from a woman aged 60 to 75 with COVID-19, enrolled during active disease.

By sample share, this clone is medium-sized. CDR3 sequence (DNA): TGCGCCAGCAGTACAGGGGGAGGTAATTATTCACCCCTCCACTTT. It translates to CASSTGGGNYSPLHF. The chain joins TRBV10-2 to TRBJ1-6; TRBD1 matches at 8 bases. This CDR3 has 15 residues. Germline V gives CDR1 WSHSY, CDR2 SAAADI. The V segment lost 5 bases and the J segment 8 bases; nucleotides outside the gene matches: 8.

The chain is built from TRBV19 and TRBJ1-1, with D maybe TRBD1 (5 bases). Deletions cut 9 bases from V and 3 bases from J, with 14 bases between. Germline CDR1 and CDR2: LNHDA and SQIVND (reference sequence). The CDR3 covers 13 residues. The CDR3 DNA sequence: TGTGCCAGCAGGGTCTTGAGGCACACTGAAGCTTTCTTT. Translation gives CASRVLRHTEAFF. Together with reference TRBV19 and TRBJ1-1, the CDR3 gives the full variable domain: DGGITQSPKYLFRKEGQNVTLSCEQNLNHDAMYWYRQDPGQGLRLIYYSQIVNDFQKGDIAEGYSVSREKKESFPLTVTSAQKNPTAFYLCASRVLRHTEAFFGQGTRLTVV.

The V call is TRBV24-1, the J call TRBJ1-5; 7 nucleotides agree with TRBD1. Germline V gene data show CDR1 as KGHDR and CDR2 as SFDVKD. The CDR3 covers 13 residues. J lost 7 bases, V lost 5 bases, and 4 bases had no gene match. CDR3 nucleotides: TGTGCCACCAGTGGAGGGGGCTGGCAGCCCCAGCATTTT. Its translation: CATSGGGWQPQHF.

In nucleotides, the CDR3 is TGCGCCAGCAGCTTGGTACCAGGAAACTATGGCTACACCTTC. Translating gives CASSLVPGNYGYTF. The rearrangement uses TRBV5-1 and TRBJ1-2; D uncertain. Trimming took off 0 bases at V and 2 bases at J, with 8 bases between the two ends. This CDR3 comprises 14 residues. Germline CDR1 SGHRS, CDR2 YFSETQ. Together with reference TRBV5-1 and TRBJ1-2, the CDR3 gives the full variable domain: KAGVTQTPRYLIKTRGQQVTLSCSPISGHRSVSWYQQTPGQGLQFLFEYFSETQRNKGNFPGRFSGRQFSNSRSEMNVSTLELGDSALYLCASSLVPGNYGYTFGSGTRLTVV.

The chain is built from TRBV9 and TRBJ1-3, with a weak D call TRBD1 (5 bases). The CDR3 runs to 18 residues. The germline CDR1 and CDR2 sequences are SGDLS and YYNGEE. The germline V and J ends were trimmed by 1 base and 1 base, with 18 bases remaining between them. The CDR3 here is CASSVNRGDATSGNTIYF. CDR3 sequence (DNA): TGTGCCAGCAGCGTAAATCGCGGGGACGCTACATCTGGAAACACCATATATTTT. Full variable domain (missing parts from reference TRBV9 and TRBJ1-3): DSGVTQTPKHLITATGQRVTLRCSPRSGDLSVYWYQQSLDQGLQFLIQYYNGEERAKGNILERFSAQQFPDLHSELNLSSLELGDSALYFCASSVNRGDATSGNTIYFGEGSWLTVV.

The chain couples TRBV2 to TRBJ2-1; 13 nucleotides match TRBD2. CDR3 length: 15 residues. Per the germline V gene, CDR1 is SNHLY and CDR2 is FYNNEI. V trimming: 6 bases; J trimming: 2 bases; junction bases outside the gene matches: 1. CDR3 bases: TGTGCCAGCAGGGGGACTAGCGGGACCTACAATGAGCAGTTCTTC. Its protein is CASRGTSGTYNEQFF.

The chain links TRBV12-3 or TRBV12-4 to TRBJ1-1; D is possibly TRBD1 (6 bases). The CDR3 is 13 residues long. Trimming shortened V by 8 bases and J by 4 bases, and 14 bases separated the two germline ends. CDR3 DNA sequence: TGTGCCAGCGGGACACGGATCTCCACTGAAGCTTTCTTT. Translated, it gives CASGTRISTEAFF.

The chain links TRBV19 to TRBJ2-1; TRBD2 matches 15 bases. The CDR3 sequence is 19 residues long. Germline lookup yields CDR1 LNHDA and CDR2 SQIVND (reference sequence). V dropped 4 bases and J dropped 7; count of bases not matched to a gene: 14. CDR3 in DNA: TGTGCCAGTAGTAACCAATTGGGGACTAGCGGGAGGCGAAGGAATGAGCAGTTCTTC. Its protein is CASSNQLGTSGRRRNEQFF.

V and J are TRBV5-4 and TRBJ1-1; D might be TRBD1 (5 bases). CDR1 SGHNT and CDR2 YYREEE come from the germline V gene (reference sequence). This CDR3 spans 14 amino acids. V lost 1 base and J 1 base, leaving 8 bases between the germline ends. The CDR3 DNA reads TGTGCCAGCAGCTTGTCCAGGGAGAACACTGAAGCTTTCTTT. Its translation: CASSLSRENTEAFF.

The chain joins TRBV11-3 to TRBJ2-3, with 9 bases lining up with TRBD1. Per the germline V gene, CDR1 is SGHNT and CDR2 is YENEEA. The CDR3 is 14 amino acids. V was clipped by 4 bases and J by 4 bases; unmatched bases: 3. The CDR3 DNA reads TGTGCCAGCAGCTCAGGACAGGGGCCAGATACGCAGTATTTT. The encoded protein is CASSSGQGPDTQYF.

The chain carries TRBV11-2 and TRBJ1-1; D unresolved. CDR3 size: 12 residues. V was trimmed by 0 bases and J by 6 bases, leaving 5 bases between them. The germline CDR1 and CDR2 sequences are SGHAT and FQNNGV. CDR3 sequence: CASSLDRAEAFF. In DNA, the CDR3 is TGTGCCAGCAGCTTAGATCGGGCTGAAGCTTTCTTT.

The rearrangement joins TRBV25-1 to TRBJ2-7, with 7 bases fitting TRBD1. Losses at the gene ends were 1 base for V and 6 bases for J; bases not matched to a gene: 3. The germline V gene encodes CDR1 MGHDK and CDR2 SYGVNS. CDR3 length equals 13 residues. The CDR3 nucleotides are TGTGCCAGCAGTGAATTCGACAGGGCCGAGCAGTACTTC. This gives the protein CASSEFDRAEQYF.

CDR3 coding DNA: TGTGCCAGCAGAGAACAGGGTAACCCTGGAAACACCATATATTTT. It translates to CASREQGNPGNTIYF. The rearrangement joins TRBV27 to TRBJ1-3, with D possibly being TRBD1 (6 bases). Germline assignment: CDR1 MNHEY and CDR2 SMNVEV (reference sequence). V was trimmed by 6 bases and J by 2 bases, leaving 14 bases between them. CDR3 length equals 15 residues.